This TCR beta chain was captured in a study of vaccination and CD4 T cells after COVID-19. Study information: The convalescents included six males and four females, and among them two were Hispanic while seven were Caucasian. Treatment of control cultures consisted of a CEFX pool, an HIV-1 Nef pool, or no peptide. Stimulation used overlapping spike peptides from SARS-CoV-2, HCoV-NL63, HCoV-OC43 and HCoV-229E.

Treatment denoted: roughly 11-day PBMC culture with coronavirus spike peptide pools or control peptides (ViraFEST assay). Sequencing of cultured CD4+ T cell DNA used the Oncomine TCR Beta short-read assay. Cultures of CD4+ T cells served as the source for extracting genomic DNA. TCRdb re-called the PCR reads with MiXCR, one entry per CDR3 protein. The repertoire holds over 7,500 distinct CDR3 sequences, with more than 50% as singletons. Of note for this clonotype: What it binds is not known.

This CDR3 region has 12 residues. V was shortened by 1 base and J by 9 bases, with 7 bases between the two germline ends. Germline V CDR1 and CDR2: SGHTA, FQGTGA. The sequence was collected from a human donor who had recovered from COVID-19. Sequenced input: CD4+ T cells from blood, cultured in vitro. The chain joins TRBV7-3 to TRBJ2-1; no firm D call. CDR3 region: CASSLNFGEQFF. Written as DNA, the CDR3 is TGTGCCAGCAGCTTAAACTTTGGTGAGCAGTTCTTC.